A selection of T cell receptor beta chains follows, all from one sample in a study of blood T cell repertoires in COVID-19. Profiled with immunoSEQ multiplex PCR; TCRdb holds only in-frame clones, not every one. The table includes 150,000 to 200,000 clones, more than 65% detected once. Material: PBMCs or T cells enriched from blood (not recorded which). Receptors originate from a man aged 45-65 years who had recovered from COVID-19. CDR3s include the opening cysteine and the closing phenylalanine or tryptophan. Fields, in order: D gene, V gene, clone size, J gene, CDR3 protein, CDR3 DNA. The D gene is left open where the match is weak. Only some rows state a clone size, as once, few, many or a class for expanded clones.

d_call: TRBD2
v_call: TRBV3-1/TRBV3-2
clone_size: NA
j_call: TRBJ2-2
cdr3_aa: CASSQVTSGGASGELFF
cdr3_nt: TGTGCCAGCAGCCAAGTCACTAGCGGGGGGGCGTCCGGGGAGCTGTTTTTT

d_call: TRBD2
v_call: TRBV6-2/TRBV6-3
clone_size: NA
j_call: TRBJ2-5
cdr3_aa: CASSYVSRWASGGRETQYF
cdr3_nt: TGTGCCAGCAGTTACGTTAGTCGGTGGGCTAGCGGGGGTCGGGAGACCCAGTACTTC

d_call: TRBD1
v_call: TRBV10-3
clone_size: NA
j_call: TRBJ1-4
cdr3_aa: CAISSRQGRGSTNEKLFF
cdr3_nt: TGTGCCATCAGTAGCCGACAGGGGCGCGGGTCAACTAATGAAAAACTGTTTTTT

d_call: NA
v_call: TRBV15
clone_size: many
j_call: TRBJ1-5
cdr3_aa: CATSRDPSQPQHF
cdr3_nt: TGTGCCACCAGCAGAGATCCCAGTCAGCCCCAGCATTTT

d_call: NA
v_call: TRBV19
clone_size: NA
j_call: TRBJ2-7
cdr3_aa: CASKTWRVYEQYF
cdr3_nt: TGTGCCAGCAAAACGTGGAGGGTGTACGAGCAGTACTTC

d_call: TRBD1
v_call: TRBV6-5
clone_size: NA
j_call: TRBJ1-1
cdr3_aa: CASSFRSATGVVAFF
cdr3_nt: TGTGCCAGCAGTTTTCGGTCCGCCACAGGGGTAGTGGCTTTCTTT

d_call: TRBD1
v_call: TRBV6-5
clone_size: NA
j_call: TRBJ1-2
cdr3_aa: CASSLGQGASKGYTF
cdr3_nt: TGTGCCAGCAGCCTGGGACAGGGGGCGTCAAAAGGCTACACCTTC

d_call: NA
v_call: TRBV6-5
clone_size: NA
j_call: TRBJ1-4
cdr3_aa: CASRKVGGFGEKLFF
cdr3_nt: TGTGCCAGCAGGAAGGTTGGAGGGTTCGGGGAAAAACTGTTTTTT

d_call: NA
v_call: TRBV7-8
clone_size: NA
j_call: TRBJ2-3
cdr3_aa: CASSFQGLPTDTQYF
cdr3_nt: TGTGCCAGCAGCTTCCAGGGCCTCCCCACAGATACGCAGTATTTT

d_call: NA
v_call: TRBV5-4
clone_size: NA
j_call: TRBJ1-3
cdr3_aa: CASSPDSSGNTIYF
cdr3_nt: TGTGCCAGCAGCCCCGACAGCTCTGGAAACACCATATATTTT

d_call: NA
v_call: TRBV5-1
clone_size: NA
j_call: TRBJ2-6
cdr3_aa: CASSLTGTGRSGANVLTF
cdr3_nt: TGCGCCAGCAGCTTAACCGGGACTGGACGCTCTGGGGCCAACGTCCTGACTTTC

d_call: TRBD1
v_call: TRBV10-1
clone_size: NA
j_call: TRBJ2-1
cdr3_aa: CASSVTTGYNEQFF
cdr3_nt: TGCGCCAGCAGTGTCACGACAGGGTACAATGAGCAGTTCTTC

d_call: TRBD1
v_call: TRBV11-2
clone_size: NA
j_call: TRBJ1-1
cdr3_aa: CASSLDWTGGDAFF
cdr3_nt: TGTGCCAGCAGCTTAGATTGGACAGGGGGCGACGCTTTCTTT

d_call: NA
v_call: TRBV5-5
clone_size: NA
j_call: TRBJ2-5
cdr3_aa: CASSLVEGHLYQETQYF
cdr3_nt: TGTGCCAGCAGCTTGGTCGAGGGACATTTGTACCAAGAGACCCAGTACTTC

d_call: TRBD2
v_call: TRBV18
clone_size: NA
j_call: TRBJ2-3
cdr3_aa: CASSPPGGLAGGTQYF
cdr3_nt: TGTGCCAGCTCACCCCCCGGAGGACTAGCCGGCGGGACGCAGTATTTT

d_call: TRBD1
v_call: TRBV7-8
clone_size: NA
j_call: TRBJ2-1
cdr3_aa: CASSSPGQGYNEQFF
cdr3_nt: TGTGCCAGCAGTTCTCCGGGACAGGGATACAATGAGCAGTTCTTC

d_call: NA
v_call: TRBV2
clone_size: NA
j_call: TRBJ2-7
cdr3_aa: CASSEVGRGGEQYF
cdr3_nt: TGTGCCAGCAGTGAAGTGGGGCGGGGTGGCGAGCAGTACTTC

d_call: TRBD2
v_call: TRBV28
clone_size: NA
j_call: TRBJ2-1
cdr3_aa: CASSLPSRVASGSRAEQFF
cdr3_nt: TGTGCCAGCAGTTTGCCCTCACGGGTGGCTAGCGGGTCACGGGCTGAGCAGTTCTTC

d_call: NA
v_call: TRBV7-9
clone_size: NA
j_call: TRBJ2-7
cdr3_aa: CASSPAGSSLYEQYF
cdr3_nt: TGTGCCAGCAGCCCCGCCGGGTCTTCTCTCTACGAGCAGTACTTC

d_call: TRBD1
v_call: TRBV13
clone_size: NA
j_call: TRBJ2-7
cdr3_aa: CASSLGAGTGYAEQYF
cdr3_nt: TGTGCCAGCAGCTTAGGGGCGGGGACAGGGTATGCCGAGCAGTACTTC

d_call: NA
v_call: TRBV29-1
clone_size: once
j_call: TRBJ2-6
cdr3_aa: CSVYSGANVLTF
cdr3_nt: TGCAGCGTTTACAGTGGGGCCAACGTCCTGACTTTC

d_call: NA
v_call: TRBV3-1/TRBV3-2
clone_size: NA
j_call: TRBJ2-3
cdr3_aa: CASRDYSTDTQYF
cdr3_nt: TGTGCCAGCAGGGACTACAGCACAGATACGCAGTATTTT

d_call: TRBD1
v_call: TRBV7-3
clone_size: NA
j_call: TRBJ2-1
cdr3_aa: CASSSTGTGVGKQFF
cdr3_nt: TGTGCCAGCAGCTCGACCGGGACAGGGGTGGGGAAGCAGTTCTTC

d_call: TRBD2
v_call: TRBV5-1
clone_size: few
j_call: TRBJ2-7
cdr3_aa: CASSSQRGAGITYEQYF
cdr3_nt: TGCGCCAGCAGCTCCCAGCGCGGAGCGGGGATAACCTACGAGCAGTACTTC

d_call: NA
v_call: TRBV7-9
clone_size: NA
j_call: TRBJ1-2
cdr3_aa: CASSLESTGRDGYTF
cdr3_nt: TGTGCCAGCAGCTTAGAGTCCACAGGGAGGGATGGCTACACCTTC

d_call: TRBD2
v_call: TRBV5-1
clone_size: once
j_call: TRBJ2-3
cdr3_aa: CASSGRFADTQYF
cdr3_nt: TGCGCCAGTAGCGGGAGATTTGCAGATACGCAGTATTTT

d_call: NA
v_call: TRBV28
clone_size: NA
j_call: TRBJ1-1
cdr3_aa: CASSFQGRAEAFF
cdr3_nt: TGTGCCAGCAGTTTTCAAGGTCGGGCTGAAGCTTTCTTT

d_call: TRBD1
v_call: TRBV28
clone_size: NA
j_call: TRBJ2-2
cdr3_aa: CASSQQGYTGELFF
cdr3_nt: TGTGCCAGCAGTCAACAGGGGTACACCGGGGAGCTGTTTTTT

d_call: TRBD1
v_call: TRBV2
clone_size: few
j_call: TRBJ2-7
cdr3_aa: CASREGTGAIYEQYF
cdr3_nt: TGTGCCAGCAGGGAAGGGACAGGGGCGATATACGAGCAGTACTTC

d_call: NA
v_call: TRBV6-1
clone_size: NA
j_call: TRBJ2-5
cdr3_aa: CASSEGRVGETQYF
cdr3_nt: TGTGCCAGCAGTGAGGGCAGGGTCGGGGAGACCCAGTACTTC

d_call: NA
v_call: TRBV12-3/TRBV12-4
clone_size: NA
j_call: TRBJ2-1
cdr3_aa: CASSQTSHEQFF
cdr3_nt: TGTGCCAGCAGTCAAACTAGCCATGAGCAGTTCTTC

d_call: NA
v_call: TRBV2
clone_size: many
j_call: TRBJ2-5
cdr3_aa: CASTPGETQYF
cdr3_nt: TGTGCCAGCACGCCGGGAGAGACCCAGTACTTC

d_call: NA
v_call: TRBV5-1
clone_size: NA
j_call: TRBJ1-6
cdr3_aa: CASSGLSNSPLHF
cdr3_nt: TGCGCCAGCAGCGGACTTTCAAATTCACCCCTCCACTTT

d_call: TRBD2
v_call: TRBV13
clone_size: NA
j_call: TRBJ2-1
cdr3_aa: CASSLAGGEQFF
cdr3_nt: TGTGCCAGCAGCTTGGCGGGAGGTGAGCAGTTCTTC

d_call: TRBD1
v_call: TRBV5-4
clone_size: once
j_call: TRBJ1-2
cdr3_aa: CASSLGGTGSFYTF
cdr3_nt: TGTGCCAGCAGCTTGGGAGGGACAGGGTCCTTTTACACCTTC

d_call: TRBD2
v_call: TRBV27
clone_size: many
j_call: TRBJ2-1
cdr3_aa: CASSQGERGGENEQFF
cdr3_nt: TGTGCCAGCAGCCAGGGGGAGCGGGGGGGCGAGAATGAGCAGTTCTTC

d_call: NA
v_call: TRBV7-8
clone_size: NA
j_call: TRBJ1-1
cdr3_aa: CASSLGSRGLPEAFF
cdr3_nt: TGTGCCAGCAGCTTAGGGTCCAGAGGTCTTCCTGAAGCTTTCTTT

d_call: NA
v_call: TRBV6-1
clone_size: NA
j_call: TRBJ2-7
cdr3_aa: CASSDGGIRNHEQYF
cdr3_nt: TGTGCCAGCAGTGATGGTGGCATCCGCAATCACGAGCAGTACTTC

d_call: NA
v_call: TRBV28
clone_size: NA
j_call: TRBJ2-7
cdr3_aa: CASGLTGEYGYYEQYF
cdr3_nt: TGTGCCAGCGGTTTGACAGGAGAATATGGGTACTACGAGCAGTACTTC

d_call: TRBD1
v_call: TRBV19
clone_size: once
j_call: TRBJ1-1
cdr3_aa: CASIPSGGATEAFF
cdr3_nt: TGTGCCAGTATCCCATCAGGGGGCGCGACTGAAGCTTTCTTT

d_call: NA
v_call: TRBV27
clone_size: NA
j_call: TRBJ2-7
cdr3_aa: CASSLSMTSASYEQYF
cdr3_nt: TGTGCCAGCAGTTTATCAATGACATCTGCCTCCTACGAGCAGTACTTC

d_call: TRBD1
v_call: TRBV6-5
clone_size: NA
j_call: TRBJ1-2
cdr3_aa: CASSYSKGGKGYTF
cdr3_nt: TGTGCCAGCAGTTACTCGAAAGGGGGCAAGGGCTACACCTTC

d_call: NA
v_call: TRBV5-1
clone_size: NA
j_call: TRBJ1-6
cdr3_aa: CASNRDGSYNSPLHF
cdr3_nt: TGCGCCAGCAACAGAGACGGCTCCTATAATTCACCCCTCCACTTT

d_call: NA
v_call: TRBV2
clone_size: NA
j_call: TRBJ2-1
cdr3_aa: CASGSGFEQFF
cdr3_nt: TGTGCCAGCGGGTCGGGATTTGAGCAGTTCTTC

d_call: NA
v_call: TRBV6-6
clone_size: NA
j_call: TRBJ1-2
cdr3_aa: CASSPGRENYGYTF
cdr3_nt: TGTGCCAGCAGCCCAGGACGGGAAAACTATGGCTACACCTTC

d_call: TRBD1
v_call: TRBV6-5
clone_size: NA
j_call: TRBJ1-5
cdr3_aa: CASLRDRDQPQHF
cdr3_nt: TGTGCCAGCCTGCGGGACAGAGATCAGCCCCAGCATTTT

d_call: TRBD2
v_call: TRBV6-6
clone_size: NA
j_call: TRBJ2-7
cdr3_aa: CASSYPGTSGNYEQYF
cdr3_nt: TGTGCCAGCAGTTACCCGGGGACTAGCGGAAACTACGAGCAGTACTTC

d_call: NA
v_call: TRBV30
clone_size: NA
j_call: TRBJ2-1
cdr3_aa: CACPGPNDNEQFF
cdr3_nt: TGTGCCTGTCCGGGTCCCAACGACAATGAGCAGTTCTTC

d_call: NA
v_call: TRBV5-1
clone_size: NA
j_call: TRBJ2-5
cdr3_aa: CASSLGGSPGETQYF
cdr3_nt: TGCGCCAGCAGCTTGGGTGGGAGCCCCGGGGAGACCCAGTACTTC

d_call: TRBD2
v_call: TRBV9
clone_size: NA
j_call: TRBJ2-7
cdr3_aa: CASSVGLAGGEQYF
cdr3_nt: TGTGCCAGCAGCGTAGGTCTAGCGGGAGGCGAGCAGTACTTC